The T cell receptor (beta chain) under discussion was sequenced for a study of blood T cell repertoires in COVID-19. At the level of the study: Sources were T cells, B-cell-depleted T cells, or PBMCs; the material itself was cDNA or gDNA.

Trimming took off 1 base at V and 1 base at J, with 10 bases between the two ends. The CDR3 loop spans 16 amino acids. The germline CDR1 and CDR2 sequences are SGHDN and FVKESK. Profiled with immunoSEQ multiplex PCR; TCRdb holds only in-frame clones, not every one. In the table there are roughly 140,000 clones, about 90% of which are singletons. Sequences were obtained from peripheral blood. The sequence was obtained from a human donor in a cohort sampled during active COVID-19. The chain is built from TRBV14 and TRBJ2-2; tentative D call: TRBD2 (5 bases). CDR3 nucleotides: TGTGCCAGCAGCCAAGTTGGGAGTCAGAACACCGGGGAGCTGTTTTTT. The encoded protein is CASSQVGSQNTGELFF.